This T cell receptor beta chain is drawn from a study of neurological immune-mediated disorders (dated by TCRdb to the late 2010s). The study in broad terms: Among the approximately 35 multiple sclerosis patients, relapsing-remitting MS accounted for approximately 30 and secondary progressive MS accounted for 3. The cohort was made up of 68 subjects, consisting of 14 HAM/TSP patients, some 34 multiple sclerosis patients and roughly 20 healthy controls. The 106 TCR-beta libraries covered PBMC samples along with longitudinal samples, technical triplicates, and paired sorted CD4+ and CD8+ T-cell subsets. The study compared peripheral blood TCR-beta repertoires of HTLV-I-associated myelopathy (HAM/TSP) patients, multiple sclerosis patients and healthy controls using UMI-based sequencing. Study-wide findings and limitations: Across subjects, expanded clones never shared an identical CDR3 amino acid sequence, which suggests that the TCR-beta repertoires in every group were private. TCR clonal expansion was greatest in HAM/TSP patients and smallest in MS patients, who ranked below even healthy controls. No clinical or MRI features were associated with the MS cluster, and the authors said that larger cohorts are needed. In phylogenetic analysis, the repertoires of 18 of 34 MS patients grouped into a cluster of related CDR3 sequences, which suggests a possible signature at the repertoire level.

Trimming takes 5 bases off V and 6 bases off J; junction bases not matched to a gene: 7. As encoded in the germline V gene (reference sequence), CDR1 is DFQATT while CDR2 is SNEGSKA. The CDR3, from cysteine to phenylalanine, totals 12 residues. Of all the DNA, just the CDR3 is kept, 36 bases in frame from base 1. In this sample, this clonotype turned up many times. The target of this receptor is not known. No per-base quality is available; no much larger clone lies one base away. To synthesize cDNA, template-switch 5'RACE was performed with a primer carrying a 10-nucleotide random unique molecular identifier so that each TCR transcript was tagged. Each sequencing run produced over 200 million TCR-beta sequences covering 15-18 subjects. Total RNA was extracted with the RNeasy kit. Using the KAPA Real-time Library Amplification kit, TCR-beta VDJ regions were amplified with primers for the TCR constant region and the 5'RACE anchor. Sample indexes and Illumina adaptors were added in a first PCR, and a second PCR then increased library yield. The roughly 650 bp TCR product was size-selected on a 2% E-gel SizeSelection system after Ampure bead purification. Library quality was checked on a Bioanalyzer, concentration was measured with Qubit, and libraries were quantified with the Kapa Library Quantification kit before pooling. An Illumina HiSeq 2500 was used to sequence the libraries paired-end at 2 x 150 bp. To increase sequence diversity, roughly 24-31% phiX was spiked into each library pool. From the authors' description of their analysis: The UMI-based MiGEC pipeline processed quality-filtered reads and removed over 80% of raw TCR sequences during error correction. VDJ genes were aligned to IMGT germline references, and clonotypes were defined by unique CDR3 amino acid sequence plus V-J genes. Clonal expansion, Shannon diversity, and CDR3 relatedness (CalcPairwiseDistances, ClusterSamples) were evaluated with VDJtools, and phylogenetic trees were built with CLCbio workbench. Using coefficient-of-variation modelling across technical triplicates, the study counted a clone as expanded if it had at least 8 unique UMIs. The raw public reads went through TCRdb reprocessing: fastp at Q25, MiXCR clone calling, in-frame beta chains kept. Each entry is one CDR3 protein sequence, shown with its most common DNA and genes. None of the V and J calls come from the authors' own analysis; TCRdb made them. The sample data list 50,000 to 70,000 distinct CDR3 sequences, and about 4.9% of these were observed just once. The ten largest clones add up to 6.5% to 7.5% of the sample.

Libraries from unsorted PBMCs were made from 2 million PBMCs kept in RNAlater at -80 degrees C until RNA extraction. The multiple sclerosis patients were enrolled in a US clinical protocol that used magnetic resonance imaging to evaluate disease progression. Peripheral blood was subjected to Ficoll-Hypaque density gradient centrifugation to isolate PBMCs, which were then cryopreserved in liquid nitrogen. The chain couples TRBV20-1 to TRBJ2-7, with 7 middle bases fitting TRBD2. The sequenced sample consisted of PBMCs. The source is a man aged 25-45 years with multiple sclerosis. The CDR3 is CSAPGLISEQYF. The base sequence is TGCAGTGCTCCGGGACTAATAAGCGAGCAGTACTTC.